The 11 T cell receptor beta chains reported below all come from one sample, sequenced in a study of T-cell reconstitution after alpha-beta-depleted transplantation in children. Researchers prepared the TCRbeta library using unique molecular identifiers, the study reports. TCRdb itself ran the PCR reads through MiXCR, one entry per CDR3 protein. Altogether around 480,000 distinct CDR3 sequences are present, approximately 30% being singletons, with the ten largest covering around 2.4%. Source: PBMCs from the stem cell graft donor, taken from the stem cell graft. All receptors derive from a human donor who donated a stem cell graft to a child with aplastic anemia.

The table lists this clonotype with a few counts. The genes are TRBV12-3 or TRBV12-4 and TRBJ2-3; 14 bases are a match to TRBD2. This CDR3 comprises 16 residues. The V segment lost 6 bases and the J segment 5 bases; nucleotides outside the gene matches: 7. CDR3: CASSQGLAGAKDTQYF. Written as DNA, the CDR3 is TGTGCCAGCAGCCAGGGACTAGCGGGAGCCAAAGATACGCAGTATTTT.

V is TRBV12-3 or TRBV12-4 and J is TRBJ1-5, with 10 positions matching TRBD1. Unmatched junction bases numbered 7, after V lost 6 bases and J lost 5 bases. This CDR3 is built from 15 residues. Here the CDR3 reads CASSSGQGSHQPQHF. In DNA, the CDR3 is TGTGCCAGCAGCTCGGGACAGGGGTCTCATCAGCCCCAGCATTTT.

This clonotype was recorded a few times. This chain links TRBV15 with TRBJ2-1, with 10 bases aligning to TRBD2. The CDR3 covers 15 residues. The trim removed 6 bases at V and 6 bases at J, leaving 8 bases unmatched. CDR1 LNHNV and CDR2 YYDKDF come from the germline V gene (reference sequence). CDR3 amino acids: CATRYLAGGFNEQFF. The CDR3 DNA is TGTGCCACCAGGTATTTAGCGGGAGGATTCAATGAGCAGTTCTTC.

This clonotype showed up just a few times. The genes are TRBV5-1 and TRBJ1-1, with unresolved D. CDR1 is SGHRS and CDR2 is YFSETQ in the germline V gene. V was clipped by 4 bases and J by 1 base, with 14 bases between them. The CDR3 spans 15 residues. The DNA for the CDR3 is TGCGCCAGCAGCCCGGTCGCGGTTCAGAACACTGAAGCTTTCTTT. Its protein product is CASSPVAVQNTEAFF. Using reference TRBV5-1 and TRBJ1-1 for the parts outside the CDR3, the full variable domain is KAGVTQTPRYLIKTRGQQVTLSCSPISGHRSVSWYQQTPGQGLQFLFEYFSETQRNKGNFPGRFSGRQFSNSRSEMNVSTLELGDSALYLCASSPVAVQNTEAFFGQGTRLTVV.

The CDR3: CASSLASGRHTDTQYF. In DNA form, the CDR3 reads TGCGCCAGCAGCTTGGCCTCGGGCAGACACACAGATACGCAGTATTTT. The chain joins TRBV5-1 to TRBJ2-3; D gene unclear. V lost 0 bases and J 2 bases, leaving 13 bases between the germline ends. Germline V lookup: CDR1 SGHRS, CDR2 YFSETQ. This CDR3 region has 16 residues. Combining the CDR3 with reference TRBV5-1 and TRBJ2-3 gives the whole variable domain KAGVTQTPRYLIKTRGQQVTLSCSPISGHRSVSWYQQTPGQGLQFLFEYFSETQRNKGNFPGRFSGRQFSNSRSEMNVSTLELGDSALYLCASSLASGRHTDTQYFGPGTRLTVL.

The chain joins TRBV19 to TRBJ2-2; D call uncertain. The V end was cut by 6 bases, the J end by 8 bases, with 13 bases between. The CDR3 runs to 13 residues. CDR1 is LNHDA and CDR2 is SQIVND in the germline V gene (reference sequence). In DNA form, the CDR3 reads TGTGCCAGTAGCTCCCGAGGTGGAGGGGAGCTGTTTTTT. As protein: CASSSRGGGELFF.

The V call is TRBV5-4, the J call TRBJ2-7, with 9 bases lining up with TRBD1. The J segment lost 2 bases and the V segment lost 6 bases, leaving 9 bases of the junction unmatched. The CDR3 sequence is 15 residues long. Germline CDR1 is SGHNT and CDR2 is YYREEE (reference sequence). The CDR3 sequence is CASIFGQGPTYEQYV. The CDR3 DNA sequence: TGTGCCAGCATTTTTGGACAGGGGCCAACCTACGAGCAGTACGTC.

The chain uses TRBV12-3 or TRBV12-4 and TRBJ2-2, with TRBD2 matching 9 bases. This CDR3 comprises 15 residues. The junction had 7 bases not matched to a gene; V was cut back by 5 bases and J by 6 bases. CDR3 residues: CASSLSGSRAGELFF. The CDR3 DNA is TGTGCCAGCAGTCTTAGCGGGAGTAGGGCCGGGGAGCTGTTTTTT.

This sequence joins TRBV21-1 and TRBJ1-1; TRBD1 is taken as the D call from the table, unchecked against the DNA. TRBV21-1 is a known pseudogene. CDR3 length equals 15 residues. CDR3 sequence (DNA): TGTGCCAGCAGCAAAGCTTGGACACCAAAAGGGGAAGCTTTCTTT. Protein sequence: CASSKAWTPKGEAFF.

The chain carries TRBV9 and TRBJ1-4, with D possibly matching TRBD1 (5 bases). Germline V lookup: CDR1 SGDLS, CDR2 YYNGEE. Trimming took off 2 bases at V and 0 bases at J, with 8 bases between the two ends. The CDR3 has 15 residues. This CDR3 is CASSVGHATNEKLFF. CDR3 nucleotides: TGTGCCAGCAGCGTCGGACACGCAACTAATGAAAAACTGTTTTTT.

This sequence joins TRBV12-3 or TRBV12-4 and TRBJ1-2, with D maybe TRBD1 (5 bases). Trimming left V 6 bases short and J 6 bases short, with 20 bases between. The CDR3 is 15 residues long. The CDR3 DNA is TGTGCCAGCAGCCCCCACGCCCAGGGCCTACATGGCTACACCTTC. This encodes CASSPHAQGLHGYTF.